This T cell receptor (beta chain) was documented in a study of T cell responses to AZD1222 COVID-19 vaccine. Study results and limitations: Vaccine-related CD4 TCRs covered spike, predominating at 160-218 and 743-854. Recipients of two AZD1222 doses showed rising Spike-specific TCR breadth and depth. Among spike-specific TCRs, nearly half reportedly target unmutated variant regions. Baseline testing showed seropositivity in only five or six AZD1222 recipients.

As for this clone: As yet, its antigen is unknown.

Profiling relied on immunoSEQ multiplex PCR, and the TCRdb table lists in-frame clones only, not all of them. The sample includes 150,000 to 200,000 clones, about nine tenths of them seen just once. The sample in question was peripheral blood, obtained on day 0 of AZD1222 vaccination. The receptor was derived from an adult in good health.

This CDR3 reads CASSKNRDRRETQYF. In DNA, the CDR3 is TGTGCCAGCAGCAAGAACCGGGACAGAAGGGAGACCCAGTACTTC. This chain joins TRBV7-6 and TRBJ2-5, with 7 bases matching TRBD1. The germline V gene encodes CDR1 SGHVS and CDR2 FNYEAQ. CDR3 size: 15 residues. J was trimmed by 5 bases and V by 5 bases; bases with no gene match: 11.